The 26 T cell receptor beta chains listed next were all sequenced from one sample in a study of blood T cell repertoires in COVID-19. The method was immunoSEQ multiplex PCR; TCRdb's version includes in-frame clones alone and lacks a portion of them. The sample lists 190,000 or so clones, more than 75% occurring once. What was sequenced was peripheral blood. These receptors originate from a man aged 40-50 years with active or convalescent COVID-19.

The chain links TRBV5-1 to TRBJ2-3, with 10 bases identical to TRBD2. This CDR3 spans 16 amino acids. Germline V gene data show CDR1 as SGHRS and CDR2 as YFSETQ. Trimming cost V 4 bases and J 0 bases; bases outside gene matches: 5. The CDR3 loop reads CASSIPSGGSTDTQYF. DNA of the CDR3: TGCGCCAGCAGCATCCCTAGCGGGGGTAGCACAGATACGCAGTATTTT.

This clone was counted between two and nine times. The J gene is TRBJ1-2, the V gene TRBV4-1; 7 nucleotides agree with TRBD1. The V segment lost 4 bases and the J segment 6 bases; nucleotides outside the gene matches: 8. This CDR3 spans 14 amino acids. CDR1 is MGHRA, CDR2 YSYEKL, per germline. CDR3 in amino acids: CASSPPTGNDGYTF. The CDR3, as DNA: TGCGCCAGCAGCCCCCCGACAGGGAATGATGGCTACACCTTC.

This chain links TRBV10-3 with TRBJ2-3, with TRBD2 identical over 9 bases. The V segment lost 10 bases and the J segment 2 bases; nucleotides outside the gene matches: 7. The CDR3 spans 14 residues. Germline CDR1 reads ENHRY; CDR2 reads SYGVKD. The CDR3 region has the DNA TGTGCCACCAGACTAGCGGAGCACACAGATACGCAGTATTTT. Encoded protein: CATRLAEHTDTQYF.

The V call is TRBV18, the J call TRBJ1-2; D gene uncertain. Trimming shortened V by 0 bases and J by 8 bases, and 10 bases separated the two germline ends. The CDR3 length is 13 residues. The germline V gene has CDR1 KGHSH and CDR2 LQKENI. Written as DNA, the CDR3 is TGTGCCAGCTCACCACCGGCGGGCGGCGGCTACACCTTC. Translated: CASSPPAGGGYTF.

The V and J genes are TRBV5-1 and TRBJ2-3; TRBD2 matches at 10 bases. V trimming: 2 bases; J trimming: 1 base; junction bases outside the gene matches: 4. Germline lookup yields CDR1 SGHRS and CDR2 YFSETQ. CDR3 length: 16 residues. The CDR3 DNA follows: TGCGCCAGCAGCTTCACTCTAGCGGGGGGCACAGATACGCAGTATTTT. Its translation: CASSFTLAGGTDTQYF. Looking up the rest from reference TRBV5-1 and TRBJ2-3 gives the full variable domain: KAGVTQTPRYLIKTRGQQVTLSCSPISGHRSVSWYQQTPGQGLQFLFEYFSETQRNKGNFPGRFSGRQFSNSRSEMNVSTLELGDSALYLCASSFTLAGGTDTQYFGPGTRLTVL.

The chain combines TRBV28 with TRBJ1-2; TRBD1 is a possible D gene (5 bases). With 3 bases removed from V and 3 bases from J, the gap between germline ends came to 14 bases. CDR1 is MDHEN, CDR2 SYDVKM, per germline. The CDR3 is made up of 15 amino acids. CDR3 nucleotide sequence: TGTGCCAGCAGTTTCTCCCCTCGGGGGGACTATGGCTACACCTTC. Protein product: CASSFSPRGDYGYTF.

The V and J genes are TRBV25-1 and TRBJ2-7; 10 bases are shared with TRBD1. The CDR3 consists of 15 residues. V shed 4 bases, J shed 4 bases, and the junction held 7 bases outside the gene matches. Germline V lookup: CDR1 MGHDK, CDR2 SYGVNS. This CDR3 reads CASSVRGQGSYEQYF. DNA for the CDR3: TGTGCCAGCAGTGTACGGGGACAGGGGTCTTACGAGCAGTACTTC.

This chain joins TRBV6-1 and TRBJ2-7, with 8 bases aligning to TRBD1. V lost 3 bases and J lost 0; bases outside the gene matches: 13. This CDR3 is built from 18 residues. Germline-derived CDR1 and CDR2 are MNHNS and SASEGT. CDR3 amino acids: CASSDRVGRGLPSYEQYF. The CDR3 DNA is TGTGCCAGCAGTGACCGGGTGGGCAGGGGGCTTCCCTCCTACGAGCAGTACTTC.

In its sample, this clone was seen a few times. V and J are TRBV28 and TRBJ1-4, with unresolved D. This CDR3 has 14 residues. Trimming removed 8 bases from V and 4 bases from J, with 14 bases in between. Looked up from germline, CDR1 is MDHEN and CDR2 is SYDVKM. CDR3 in amino acids: CASSARRRNEKLFF. In nucleotides, the CDR3 is TGTGCCAGCTCGGCCCGGAGACGTAATGAAAAACTGTTTTTT.

This chain joins TRBV30 and TRBJ2-7, with D uncertain. Germline V gives CDR1 GTSNPN, CDR2 SVGIG (reference sequence). Deletions cut 2 bases from V and 1 base from J, with 6 bases between. This CDR3 contains 12 residues. CDR3 amino acids: CAWSLESYEQYF. The CDR3 DNA follows: TGTGCCTGGAGTCTCGAGTCCTACGAGCAGTACTTC. Based on the CDR3 plus reference TRBV30 and TRBJ2-7, the full variable domain is SQTIHQWPATLVQPVGSPLSLECTVEGTSNPNLYWYRQAAGRGLQLLFYSVGIGQISSEVPQNLSASRPQDRQFILSSKKLLLSDSGFYLCAWSLESYEQYFGPGTRLTVT.

The V call is TRBV7-2, the J call TRBJ2-3, with 7 bases lining up with TRBD2. The CDR3 is made up of 15 amino acids. Germline values: CDR1 SGHTA, CDR2 FQGNSA. The V segment lost 5 bases and the J segment 6 bases; nucleotides outside the gene matches: 11. The CDR3 DNA reads TGTGCCAGCAGCGAGGCGGGGGTCCGGGGTGATACGCAGTATTTT. Its translation: CASSEAGVRGDTQYF. Filled out from reference TRBV7-2 and TRBJ2-3, the complete variable domain reads GAGVSQSPSNKVTEKGKDVELRCDPISGHTALYWYRQSLGQGLEFLIYFQGNSAPDKSGLPSDRFSAERTGGSVSTLTIQRTQQEDSAVYLCASSEAGVRGDTQYFGPGTRLTVL.

V gene TRBV4-3 combines with J gene TRBJ2-2; maybe TRBD1 (6 bases). This CDR3 spans 18 amino acids. CDR1 and CDR2 from the germline V gene are LGHNA and YSLEER. The V end was cut by 0 bases, the J end by 6 bases, with 20 bases between. The CDR3, as DNA: TGCGCCAGCAGCCAAGATCCCAGGGGACCGGGAACCTCCGGGGAGCTGTTTTTT. It yields the protein CASSQDPRGPGTSGELFF.

This clone was seen a single time. The chain joins TRBV28 to TRBJ1-5; D is ambiguous. With 7 bases removed from V and 3 bases from J, the gap between germline ends came to 13 bases. The CDR3 has 14 residues. From germline, CDR1 is MDHEN and CDR2 SYDVKM. Written as DNA, the CDR3 is TGTGCCAGCACCTTCCGGACTTACAATCAGCCCCAGCATTTT. Translation: CASTFRTYNQPQHF.

This clone occurred a few times. The chain carries TRBV4-2 and TRBJ1-6, with TRBD1 matching 8 bases. CDR1 is LGHNA, CDR2 YNFKEQ, per germline. After removal of 0 bases from V and 6 bases from J, the junction contained 13 bases not matched to a gene. The CDR3 is 19 residues long. Here the CDR3 reads CASSQDRTGSNFGNSPLHF. In DNA form, the CDR3 reads TGTGCCAGCAGCCAAGATCGGACAGGGAGCAATTTCGGTAATTCACCCCTCCACTTT.

The chain combines TRBV10-2 with TRBJ2-2, with D hard to call. The V end was cut by 9 bases, the J end by 1 base, with 12 bases between. This CDR3 contains 14 residues. Germline CDR1 WSHSY, CDR2 SAAADI. In DNA, the CDR3 is TGCGCCAGTACCGAGACTCAGAACACCGGGGAGCTGTTTTTT. Translation: CASTETQNTGELFF.

This clone has a single count. The chain links TRBV7-2 to TRBJ2-4; a weak D match, TRBD2 (6 bases). V was cut by 3 bases and J by 11 bases, with 14 bases left in between. This CDR3 is 13 amino acids long. CDR1 and CDR2 (germline): SGHTA, FQGNSA. The CDR3 DNA is TGTGCCAGCAGCTTCGGACCCTCGGGGGTTCAGTACTTC. Translated, it gives CASSFGPSGVQYF.

J is TRBJ1-2 and V is TRBV5-4, with D perhaps TRBD1 (6 bases). The CDR3 covers 12 residues. Trimming took off 0 bases at V and 12 bases at J, with 12 bases between the two ends. The V gene's germline CDR1 is SGHNT and CDR2 YYREEE (reference sequence). This chain's CDR3 is CASSLDQRGNTF. The CDR3 DNA follows: TGTGCCAGCAGCTTGGATCAGAGGGGGAACACCTTC.

The V and J genes are TRBV28 and TRBJ1-2; 7 bases are shared with TRBD1. Germline V lookup: CDR1 MDHEN, CDR2 SYDVKM. CDR3 size: 13 residues. V trimming: 4 bases; J trimming: 5 bases; junction bases outside the gene matches: 4. The CDR3 reads CASSYTGQYGYTF. The CDR3 DNA reads as TGTGCCAGCAGTTACACGGGACAGTATGGCTACACCTTC.

This chain connects TRBV5-1 to TRBJ2-5, with TRBD1 as a possible D gene (6 bases). CDR1 and CDR2 from the germline V gene are SGHRS and YFSETQ. Trimming removed 3 bases at V and 7 bases at J, with 13 bases between. The CDR3 extends over 13 amino acids. The CDR3 loop is CASSSQGERTQYF. The CDR3 nucleotides read TGCGCCAGCAGCTCACAGGGTGAGAGGACCCAGTACTTC.

V usage is TRBV7-9 and J usage is TRBJ2-5, with TRBD1 as a possible D gene (5 bases). Trimming removed 5 bases at V and 1 base at J, with 8 bases between. The CDR3 runs 13 residues. CDR1 and CDR2 (germline): SEHNR, FQNEAQ (reference sequence). The CDR3: CASSRDSQETQYF. The CDR3 nucleotides are TGTGCCAGCAGCCGAGACAGCCAAGAGACCCAGTACTTC.

The chain carries TRBV10-3 and TRBJ2-1, with TRBD1 matching over 7 bases. The germline V gene has CDR1 ENHRY and CDR2 SYGVKD. V lost 4 bases and J lost 0; bases outside the gene matches: 3. The CDR3 covers 15 residues. CDR3 loop: CAISARQGSYNEQFF. DNA for the CDR3: TGTGCCATCAGTGCAAGACAGGGCTCCTACAATGAGCAGTTCTTC.

The chain employs TRBV5-1 and TRBJ1-5; the D gene is possibly TRBD1 (6 bases). Germline V lookup: CDR1 SGHRS, CDR2 YFSETQ. V shed 4 bases and J shed 1 base, with 9 bases lying between them. This CDR3 has 14 amino acids. CDR3 nucleotide sequence: TGCGCCAGCAGCCCCGGACAGAGCAATCAGCCCCAGCATTTT. The encoded protein is CASSPGQSNQPQHF.

The chain uses TRBV2 and TRBJ1-4, with 9 positions matching TRBD1. Trimming took 5 bases from V and 8 from J; bases not matched to a gene: 3. CDR3 length: 13 amino acids. Germline loops: CDR1 SNHLY, CDR2 FYNNEI. As DNA, the CDR3 is TGTGCCAGCAGTCGGGGGACAGGGGAAAAACTGTTTTTT. Residues: CASSRGTGEKLFF. The full variable domain, with the rest looked up from reference TRBV2 and TRBJ1-4, is EPEVTQTPSHQVTQMGQEVILRCVPISNHLYFYWYRQILGQKVEFLVSFYNNEISEKSEIFDDQFSVERPDGSNFTLKIRSTKLEDSAMYFCASSRGTGEKLFFGSGTQLSVL.

Here the CDR3 DNA reads TGTGCCAGCAGATTCACAGGGGCCAACACTGAAGCTTTCTTT. Translating gives CASRFTGANTEAFF. This chain uses TRBV11-2 with TRBJ1-1; 7 bases agree with TRBD1. Trimming cost V 6 bases and J 2 bases; bases outside gene matches: 6. Per germline, CDR1 SGHAT and CDR2 FQNNGV. The CDR3 covers 14 residues.

The rearrangement joins TRBV18 to TRBJ2-7; maybe TRBD1 (5 bases). V was cut by 4 bases and J by 3 bases, with 13 bases left in between. Germline assignment: CDR1 KGHSH and CDR2 LQKENI. This CDR3 contains 14 residues. CDR3 nucleotides: TGTGCCAGCTCACAACTGGGGCAGCACTACGAGCAGTACTTC. Protein sequence: CASSQLGQHYEQYF.

The V call is TRBV13, the J call TRBJ1-1; D not resolved. Deletions cut 6 bases from V and 10 bases from J, with 15 bases between. The CDR3 runs to 12 residues. Germline V gene data show CDR1 as PRHDT and CDR2 as FYEKMQ (reference sequence). CDR3 coding DNA: TGTGCCAGCAGTTCTACCCTTTCTCCAGCTTTCTTT. It encodes CASSSTLSPAFF.